Below, one T cell receptor (beta chain) is given with its context. What it binds is unknown. V lost 4 bases, J lost 4 bases, and 7 bases lay in between. Per the germline V gene, CDR1 is MGHDK and CDR2 is SYGVNS. This CDR3 is 13 amino acids long. The sample comes from a study of shared clonotypes between healthy human individuals. Findings of the study overall: Non-shared clonotypes had lower generation probabilities than those shared by all four donors. Naive subsets usually exceeded memory subsets in estimated richness.

The authors ran the assay at deep level. Repertoires were generated with immunoSEQ multiplex PCR, while TCRdb's copy carries only in-frame clones and drops some. Of 2 million to 2.5 million clones detected, around 95% appear once; the ten largest clones hold approximately 0.13%. Caucasian adults living in Nashville, Tennessee, provided all samples. The receptor was derived from a man younger than 30 in good health. J is TRBJ2-2 and V is TRBV25-1; D uncertain. Material for sequencing was naive CD4+ T cells sorted from blood. Sample subset: CD45RA+ positively selected. The chain's CDR3 is CASSGPFTGELFF. CDR3 in DNA: TGTGCCAGCAGTGGCCCCTTCACCGGGGAGCTGTTTTTT.